The 5 T cell receptor beta chains in this list originate from one sample, sequenced in a study of blood T cell repertoires in COVID-19. Using immunoSEQ multiplex PCR, the repertoire was profiled, and TCRdb retains in-frame clones only, with some absent. The sample includes around 140,000 clones, over 80% seen only once; the top ten take about 8.1%. The sequencing sample was made of peripheral blood. Receptors originate from a man between 25 and 39 years old with COVID-19, enrolled during active disease.

The chain uses TRBV19 and TRBJ2-7; 7 bases are a match to TRBD1. This CDR3 is 14 amino acids long. CDR1 is LNHDA and CDR2 is SQIVND in the germline V gene (reference sequence). The trim removed 2 bases at V and 6 bases at J, leaving 7 bases unmatched. CDR3: CASSIYTGVVEQYF. Written as DNA, the CDR3 is TGTGCCAGTAGTATATACACAGGGGTCGTCGAGCAGTACTTC.

The rearrangement links TRBV30 to TRBJ1-1; TRBD1 matches 7 bases. The J segment lost 9 bases and the V segment lost 8 bases, leaving 9 bases of the junction unmatched. This CDR3 region has 11 residues. Germline V gives CDR1 GTSNPN, CDR2 SVGIG (reference sequence). The CDR3 sequence is CAEGDSPKAFF. In DNA, the CDR3 is TGTGCCGAGGGGGACAGTCCTAAAGCTTTCTTT. Drawing the rest from reference TRBV30 and TRBJ1-1, the complete variable domain is SQTIHQWPATLVQPVGSPLSLECTVEGTSNPNLYWYRQAAGRGLQLLFYSVGIGQISSEVPQNLSASRPQDRQFILSSKKLLLSDSGFYLCAEGDSPKAFFGQGTRLTVV.

This chain joins TRBV3-1 (or the pseudogene TRBV3-2) and TRBJ2-1; D is undetermined. CDR3 size: 13 residues. CDR1 is LGHDT and CDR2 is YNNKEL in the germline V gene (reference sequence). V lost 0 bases, J lost 7 bases, and 7 bases lay in between. The CDR3 loop is CASSQESVNEQFF. The CDR3 region has the DNA TGTGCCAGCAGCCAAGAATCGGTGAATGAGCAGTTCTTC.

This chain joins TRBV7-9 and TRBJ2-7, with D perhaps matching TRBD1 (6 bases). The CDR3 contains 15 residues. Trimming cost V 3 bases and J 0 bases, with 12 bases left between them. CDR1 and CDR2 (germline): SEHNR, FQNEAQ (reference sequence). The CDR3 loop is CASSFLQGFSYEQYF. The CDR3, as DNA: TGTGCCAGCAGCTTCCTACAGGGATTCTCCTACGAGCAGTACTTC.

DNA of the CDR3: TGCGCCAGCAGCCCATACAGGGGAACCGCAGATACGCAGTATTTT. The encoded protein is CASSPYRGTADTQYF. The chain has TRBV5-1 and TRBJ2-3, with 7 bases fitting TRBD1. CDR1 is SGHRS, CDR2 YFSETQ, per germline. The CDR3 spans 15 residues. V dropped 4 bases and J dropped 4; count of bases not matched to a gene: 9.